These T cell receptor beta chains were read from a single sample in a study of blood T cells in healthy people across ages. TCRdb recomputed calls from the 5' RACE reads with MiXCR, one row per CDR3 protein. The sample contains roughly 900,000 distinct CDR3 sequences, under 35% of which appear only once. The specimen sequenced was blood. These receptors were taken from a woman older than 75 in good health. Both conserved end residues are part of each CDR3. The order of the fields is V gene, J gene, D gene, clone size, CDR3 protein, CDR3 DNA. The D gene is left open where the match is weak. Part of the rows lack a size; the others show once, few, many or a class for expanded clones.

>TRBV1|TRBJ1-2|-|-
CTSSHVDVTEPGYGYTF
TGCACCAGCAGCCACGTCGATGTTACGGAGCCAGGCTATGGCTACACCTTC
>TRBV7-2|TRBJ1-2|TRBD1|many
CASSLPTGIEYGYTF
TGTGCCAGCAGCTTACCGACAGGGATCGAGTATGGCTACACCTTC
>TRBV6-2/TRBV6-3|TRBJ2-4|-|many
CASSYRVLAKNIQYF
TGTGCCAGCAGTTACAGGGTCCTAGCCAAAAACATTCAGTACTTC
>TRBV11-3|TRBJ1-1|-|-
CASSLGWDGTEAFF
TGTGCCAGCAGCTTAGGATGGGATGGCACTGAAGCTTTCTTT
>TRBV6-2/TRBV6-3|TRBJ1-2|-|many
CASSSRDIFYGYTF
TGTGCCAGCAGTTCCCGGGACATTTTCTATGGCTACACCTTC
>TRBV11-2|TRBJ2-7|-|-
CASSYRVHEQYF
TGTGCCAGCAGCTACAGGGTGCACGAGCAGTACTTC
>TRBV28|TRBJ2-7|-|few
CASSTSDRTASYEQYF
TGTGCCAGCAGCACCTCCGACAGGACGGCTTCCTACGAGCAGTACTTC
>TRBV28|TRBJ2-5|-|-
CASSPGTFGGNEQYF
TGTGCCAGCAGTCCCGGGACTTTTGGTGGGAATGAGCAGTACTTC
>TRBV7-3|TRBJ2-1|TRBD1|-
CASSAGTGSNEQFF
TGTGCCAGCAGCGCCGGGACAGGGTCGAATGAGCAGTTCTTC
>TRBV6-2/TRBV6-3|TRBJ1-4|-|-
CASRFPQGEKLFF
TGTGCCAGCAGATTCCCACAGGGTGAAAAACTGTTTTTT
>TRBV21-1|TRBJ2-5|-|-
CASSKSGRVKGCQETQYF
TGTGCCAGCAGCAAAAGTGGCAGGGTGAAGGGATGCCAAGAGACCCAGTACTTC
>TRBV5-5|TRBJ2-4|-|many
CASSFGTAKNIQYF
TGTGCCAGCAGCTTCGGGACAGCCAAAAACATTCAGTACTTC
>TRBV15|TRBJ2-1|-|many
CATSREAFLDNEQFF
TGTGCCACCAGCAGAGAAGCCTTCTTGGACAATGAGCAGTTCTTC
>TRBV7-2|TRBJ2-7|TRBD2|-
CASSLAGGSFYEQYF
TGTGCCAGCAGCTTAGCGGGGGGGAGTTTTTACGAGCAGTACTTC
>TRBV11-3|TRBJ2-7|-|few
CASSLVGTYNEQYF
TGTGCCAGCAGCTTAGTCGGAACCTACAATGAGCAGTACTTC
>TRBV24-1|TRBJ2-3|-|few
CATSDHRGGGTDTQYF
TGTGCCACCAGTGACCATAGGGGCGGGGGCACAGATACGCAGTATTTT
>TRBV6-2/TRBV6-3|TRBJ1-6|TRBD1|-
CASRKSGTGSRGNSPLHF
TGTGCCAGCAGAAAATCCGGGACAGGGTCGAGAGGCAATTCACCCCTCCACTTT
>TRBV3-1|TRBJ1-6|-|-
CVSSQLADSPLHF
TGTGTCAGCAGCCAACTAGCCGATTCACCCCTCCACTTT
>TRBV15|TRBJ2-3|TRBD1|many
CATRPGTGNTDTQYF
TGTGCCACCAGGCCCGGGACAGGGAACACAGATACGCAGTATTTT
>TRBV6-2/TRBV6-3|TRBJ1-1|-|-
CASSHGTFEAFF
TGTGCCAGCAGCCACGGGACGTTTGAAGCTTTCTTT
>TRBV18|TRBJ1-1|TRBD1|many
CASSRQGGTEAFF
TGTGCCAGCAGCAGACAGGGGGGAACTGAAGCTTTCTTT
>TRBV6-5|TRBJ1-4|-|-
CASSYSITGMAAGREKLFF
TGTGCCAGCAGTTACTCGATTACAGGGATGGCCGCCGGTCGTGAAAAACTGTTTTTT
>TRBV7-9|TRBJ2-5|TRBD1|many
CASSPRQGETQYF
TGTGCCAGCAGCCCTCGACAGGGAGAGACCCAGTACTTC
>TRBV20-1|TRBJ1-4|TRBD1|few
CSASVGTGELLFF
TGCAGTGCTAGCGTCGGGACAGGGGAGTTGTTGTTTTTT
>TRBV6-1|TRBJ1-2|-|-
CASSEFVEDYGYTF
TGTGCCAGCAGTGAATTCGTGGAAGACTATGGCTACACCTTC
>TRBV20-1|TRBJ2-3|-|-
CSARGGASSTDTQYF
TGCAGTGCTAGAGGGGGGGCCTCTAGCACAGATACGCAGTATTTT
>TRBV11-2|TRBJ2-3|-|many
CASSLSPTFSDTQYF
TGTGCCAGCAGCTTATCGCCCACTTTTTCAGATACGCAGTATTTT
>TRBV2|TRBJ1-2|TRBD1|-
CASSGTGMVVLDGGYTF
TGTGCCAGCAGTGGGACAGGGATGGTTGTTTTGGATGGTGGCTACACCTTC
>TRBV6-1|TRBJ2-3|-|many
CASSEDPYSTDTQYF
TGTGCCAGCAGTGAAGATCCGTATAGCACAGATACGCAGTATTTT
>TRBV3-1|TRBJ1-5|-|-
CASSQDMVAGQPQHF
TGTGCCAGCAGCCAAGATATGGTTGCGGGTCAGCCCCAGCATTTT
>TRBV6-1|TRBJ2-4|TRBD1|many
CASRNPGQGRENIQYF
TGTGCCAGCAGGAACCCGGGACAGGGGAGGGAAAACATTCAGTACTTC
>TRBV24-1|TRBJ2-5|TRBD1|many
CATSDFAAGTGETQYF
TGTGCCACCAGTGACTTTGCCGCCGGGACAGGAGAGACCCAGTACTTC
>TRBV7-8|TRBJ1-4|TRBD1|-
CASSQQGANEKLFF
TGTGCCAGCAGCCAACAGGGGGCTAATGAAAAACTGTTTTTT
>TRBV18|TRBJ2-5|-|-
CASSLLSGPWGEQYF
TGTGCCAGCTCACTACTTAGCGGCCCGTGGGGGGAGCAGTACTTC
>TRBV6-2/TRBV6-3|TRBJ2-5|TRBD1|-
CASSSDRGHNKQYF
TGTGCCAGCAGCAGTGACAGGGGGCACAATAAGCAGTACTTC